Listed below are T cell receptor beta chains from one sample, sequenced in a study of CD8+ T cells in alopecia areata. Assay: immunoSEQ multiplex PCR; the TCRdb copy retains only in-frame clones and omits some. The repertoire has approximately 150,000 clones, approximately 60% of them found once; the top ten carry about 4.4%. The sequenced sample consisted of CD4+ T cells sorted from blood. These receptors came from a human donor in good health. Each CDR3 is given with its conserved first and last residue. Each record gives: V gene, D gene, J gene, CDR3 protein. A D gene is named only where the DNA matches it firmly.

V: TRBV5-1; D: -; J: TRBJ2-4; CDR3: CASSLGDIQYF
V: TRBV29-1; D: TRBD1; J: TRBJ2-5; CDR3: CSVEADRGRAETQYF
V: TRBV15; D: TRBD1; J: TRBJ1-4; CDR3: CATSFPGQGNEKLFF
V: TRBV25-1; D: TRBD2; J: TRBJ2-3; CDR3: CASRLAGADTQYF
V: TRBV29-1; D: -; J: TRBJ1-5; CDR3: CSVVSNNQPQHF
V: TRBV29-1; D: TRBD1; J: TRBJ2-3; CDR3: CSVEDQGAGGTDTQYF
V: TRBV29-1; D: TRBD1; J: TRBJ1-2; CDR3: CSADRGLGLGYTF
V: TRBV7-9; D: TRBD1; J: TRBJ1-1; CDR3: CASSDQRGGRNTEAFF
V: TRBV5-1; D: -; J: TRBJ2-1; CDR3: CASSLKGNEQFF
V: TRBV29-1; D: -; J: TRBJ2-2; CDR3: CSVGISSTGELFF
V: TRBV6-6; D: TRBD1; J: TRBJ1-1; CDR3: CAIDQTGYNTEAFF
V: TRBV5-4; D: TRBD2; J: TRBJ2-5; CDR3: CASSSLGGRKTETQYF
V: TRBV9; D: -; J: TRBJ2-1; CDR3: CASSVDLRTTYNEQFF
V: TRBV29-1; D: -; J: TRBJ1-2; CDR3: CSVVGAEGYTF
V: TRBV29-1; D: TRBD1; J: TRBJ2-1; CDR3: CSLRQGPAYNEQFF